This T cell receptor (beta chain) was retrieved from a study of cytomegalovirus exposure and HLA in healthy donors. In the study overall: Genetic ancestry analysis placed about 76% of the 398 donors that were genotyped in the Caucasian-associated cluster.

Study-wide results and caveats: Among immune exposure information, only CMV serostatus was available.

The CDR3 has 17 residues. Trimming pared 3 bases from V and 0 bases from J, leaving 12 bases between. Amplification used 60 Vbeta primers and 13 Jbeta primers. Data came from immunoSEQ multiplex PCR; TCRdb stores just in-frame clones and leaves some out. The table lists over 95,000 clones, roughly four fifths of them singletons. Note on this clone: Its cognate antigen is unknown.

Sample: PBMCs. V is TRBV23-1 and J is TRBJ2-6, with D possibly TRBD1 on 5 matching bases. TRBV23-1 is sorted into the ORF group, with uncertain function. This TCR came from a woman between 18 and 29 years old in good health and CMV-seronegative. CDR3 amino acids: CASSQPRQSSGANVLTF. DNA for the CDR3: TGCGCCAGCAGTCAGCCTAGACAGAGCTCTGGGGCCAACGTCCTGACTTTC.